This T cell receptor (beta chain) was documented in a study of identical twins. Study conclusions and caveats: Sequences that were beta out-of-frame showed weaker excess twin sharing. Invariant T cells like MAIT and iNKT could partly confound the zero-insertion analyses.

This clonotype has a handful of counts. Its antigen remains unknown. A universal primer site was added by template switching, and unique molecular identifiers were carried by the cDNA. In TCRdb, the 5' RACE reads were re-called with MiXCR into one record per CDR3 protein. Of 1.5 million to 2 million distinct CDR3 sequences in the sample, about 31% were seen once. Sequencing used cord blood. The TCR sequence derives from a newborn girl in good health.

The CDR3 DNA reads as TGTGCCATCAGCTCCGGGACAGGGTTTGAAGCTTTCTTT. This encodes CAISSGTGFEAFF. The chain is built from TRBV10-3 and TRBJ1-1; 9 nucleotides line up with TRBD1. The CDR3 runs to 13 residues. Germline trimming cut 6 bases from V and 7 bases from J; bases unmatched to any gene: 6. Per germline, CDR1 ENHRY and CDR2 SYGVKD.